The clone carrying this TCR beta chain occurred once. Its specificity is not known. The assay was carried out at the deep level. Sequencing used immunoSEQ multiplex PCR; TCRdb keeps in-frame clones, though not all of them. Seen here are around 1.5 million clones, under 99% observed once, and the top ten hold less than 0.55%. Germline CDR1 and CDR2: MGHDK and SYGVNS. The CDR3 has 13 amino acids. Trimming at V came to 4 bases and at J to 8 bases, leaving 6 bases not matched to a gene. Every contributor of samples was a Caucasian grown-up residing in Nashville, Tennessee. A CD45RA-negative memory subset and a CD45RA+ naive subset were separated from the CD4+ cells. This specimen belongs to a study of shared clonotypes between healthy human individuals. Study-wide results and limits: The sampled material consisted only of blood, and tissue repertoires are likely to differ.

The chain couples TRBV25-1 to TRBJ2-5, with 8 bases fitting TRBD1. Source material: naive CD4+ T cells sorted from blood. Subset of the sample: CD45RA+ positively selected. The clonotype comes from a young man in good health. The CDR3 DNA reads as TGTGCCAGCAGTGGTGGACAGGGAGAAACCCAGTACTTC. This gives the protein CASSGGQGETQYF.